This is a list of T cell receptor beta chains from one sample in a study of T cells after yellow fever vaccination. TCRdb called the 5' RACE reads again in MiXCR, with one record for every CDR3 protein. The sample includes about 210,000 distinct CDR3 sequences, about 7% seen only once; the top ten take more than 1%. The material was CD4+ T cells sorted from PBMCs, obtained on the day of the yellow fever booster vaccination. These receptors originate from a man aged 30 to 45 who received the YFV17D yellow fever vaccine. CDR3s leave out the opening cysteine and the closing phenylalanine or tryptophan. The D gene is left open where the match is weak. Only some rows state a clone size, as once, few, many or a class for expanded clones.

TRBV5-5	TRBD2	TRBJ2-2	-	ASSWGTSGMSGELF
TRBV12-5	-	TRBJ1-1	many	ASAVELGEAF
TRBV28	-	TRBJ1-1	many	ASSLSHRLNTEAF
TRBV7-8	TRBD2	TRBJ2-3	many	ASSLVRTSGYTDTQY
TRBV5-1	TRBD1	TRBJ2-2	few	ASQTGGIGELF
TRBV29-1	-	TRBJ2-2	few	SVMTVTGELF
TRBV7-2	TRBD1	TRBJ2-7	few	ASSFRQGSSYEQY
TRBV30	-	TRBJ2-7	many	AWRDLGQSLNEQY
TRBV20-1	-	TRBJ1-4	-	SARQPLGTSNEKLF
TRBV19	-	TRBJ2-2	-	ASSIGKLTGELF
TRBV7-9	-	TRBJ2-7	-	ASSPRQGLTSYEQY
TRBV21-1	-	TRBJ2-7	many	ASSKVWGAAGDHAYEQY
TRBV9	-	TRBJ2-7	-	ASSVAEGTSFYEQY
TRBV20-1	TRBD1	TRBJ2-1	few	SALPGQGKGEQF
TRBV12-3/TRBV12-4	-	TRBJ2-1	-	ASGTLETYNEQF
TRBV6-2/TRBV6-3	-	TRBJ2-1	many	ASSTGLNEQF
TRBV6-2/TRBV6-3	-	TRBJ1-5	few	AIRGAGSNQPQH
TRBV7-3	TRBD2	TRBJ2-1	many	ASSPLTSGSSYNEQF
TRBV6-1	-	TRBJ1-5	many	ASSEADGSQPQH
TRBV6-2/TRBV6-3	-	TRBJ2-1	many	ASSPGLTYNEQF
TRBV20-1	TRBD1	TRBJ1-4	few	SARGGTGEKLF
TRBV14	-	TRBJ2-6	-	ASSQITRPGDDVLT
TRBV7-2	TRBD1	TRBJ1-1	many	ASSRDRANTEAF
TRBV20-1	TRBD2	TRBJ2-7	few	SARPDLAGAYEQY
TRBV20-1	TRBD2	TRBJ2-1	few	CASVAGGPSYNEQF
TRBV5-6	-	TRBJ2-7	few	ASSLTPGPPEY
TRBV29-1	-	TRBJ1-1	many	SGEGAF
TRBV4-3	-	TRBJ1-2	many	ASSQDRDSWYGYT
TRBV19	TRBD2	TRBJ2-7	many	ASSNPGTRINEQY